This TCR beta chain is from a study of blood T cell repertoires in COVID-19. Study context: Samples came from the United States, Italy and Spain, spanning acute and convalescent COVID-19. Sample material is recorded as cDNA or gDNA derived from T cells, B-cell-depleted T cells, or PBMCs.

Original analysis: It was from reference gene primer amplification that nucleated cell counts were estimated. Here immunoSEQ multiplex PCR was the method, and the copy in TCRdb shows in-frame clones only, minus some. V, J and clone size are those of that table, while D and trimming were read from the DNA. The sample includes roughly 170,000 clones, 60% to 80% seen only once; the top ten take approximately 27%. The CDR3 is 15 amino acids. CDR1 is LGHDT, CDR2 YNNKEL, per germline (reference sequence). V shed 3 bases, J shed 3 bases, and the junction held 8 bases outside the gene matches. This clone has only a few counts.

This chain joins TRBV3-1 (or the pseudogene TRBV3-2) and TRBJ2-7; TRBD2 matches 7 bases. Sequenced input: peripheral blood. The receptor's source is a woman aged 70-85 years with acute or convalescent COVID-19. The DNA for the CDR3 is TGTGCCAGCAGCCACCAACCTAGCGGCAACTACGAGCAGTACTTC. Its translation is CASSHQPSGNYEQYF.